Each of the 3 T cell receptor beta chains below was sequenced from the same sample in a study of blood T cell repertoires in COVID-19 (dated by TCRdb to 2020 to 2021). Libraries were made using the immunoSEQ multiplex PCR assay. The immuneACCESS repertoire file appears here via TCRdb, limited to in-frame rearrangements. These files lack a portion of the clones; in checked studies, under half of the deficit traces to unresolved V genes, and the cause of the others is not known. The sample profile shows roughly 380,000 clones; roughly 87% of them were found once. Jointly, the top ten make up 2.5% to 3% of the sample. Specimen: PBMCs or T cells enriched from blood (not recorded which). The receptor source for this set is a woman in her thirties who had recovered from COVID-19.

This sequence joins TRBV7-8 and TRBJ1-1; 10 bases are shared with TRBD1. The ends lost 3 bases at V and 5 bases at J; junction bases unmatched: 6. Germline V gene lookup returns CDR1 SGHVS and CDR2 FQNEAQ. CDR3 length equals 15 residues. The CDR3 region has the DNA TGTGCCAGCAGCTTCCTCGGACAGGGGGTGACTGAAGCTTTCTTT. It encodes CASSFLGQGVTEAFF.

This clone was picked up one time. V and J are TRBV29-1 and TRBJ1-3, with 8 nucleotides matching TRBD1. This CDR3 spans 14 amino acids. J was trimmed by 3 bases and V by 6 bases; bases with no gene match: 7. In germline, CDR1 is SQVTM, CDR2 ANQGSEA. The chain's CDR3 is CSVGQAPFGNTIYF. CDR3 DNA sequence: TGCAGCGTGGGACAGGCGCCCTTTGGAAACACCATATATTTT. The variable domain in full, with the rest retrieved from reference TRBV29-1 and TRBJ1-3, is SAVISQKPSRDICQRGTSLTIQCQVDSQVTMMFWYRQQPGQSLTLIATANQGSEATYESGFVIDKFPISRPNLTFSTLTVSNMSPEDSSIYLCSVGQAPFGNTIYFGEGSWLTVV.

The rearrangement uses TRBV7-9 and TRBJ1-4; 8 bases line up with TRBD1. Germline CDR1 reads SEHNR; CDR2 reads FQNEAQ (reference sequence). The CDR3 totals 14 residues. J was trimmed by 7 bases and V by 2 bases; bases with no gene match: 3. The CDR3 bases are TGTGCCAGCAGCTTATCAGGGGGCAGTGAAAAACTGTTTTTT. The encoded protein is CASSLSGGSEKLFF.